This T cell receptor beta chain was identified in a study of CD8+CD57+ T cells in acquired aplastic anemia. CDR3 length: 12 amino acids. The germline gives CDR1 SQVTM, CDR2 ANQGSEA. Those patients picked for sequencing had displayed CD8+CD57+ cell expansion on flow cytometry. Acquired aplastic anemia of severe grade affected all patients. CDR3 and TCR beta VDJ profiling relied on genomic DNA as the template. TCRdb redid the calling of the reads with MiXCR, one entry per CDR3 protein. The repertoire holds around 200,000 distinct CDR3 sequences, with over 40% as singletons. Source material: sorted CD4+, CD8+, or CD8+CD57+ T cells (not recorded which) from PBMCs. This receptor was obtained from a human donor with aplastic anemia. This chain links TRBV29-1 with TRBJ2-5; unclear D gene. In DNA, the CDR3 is TGCAACCGAGGTAGGGTATTAGAGACCCAGTACTTC. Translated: CNRGRVLETQYF. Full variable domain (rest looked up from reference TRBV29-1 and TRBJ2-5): SAVISQKPSRDICQRGTSLTIQCQVDSQVTMMFWYRQQPGQSLTLIATANQGSEATYESGFVIDKFPISRPNLTFSTLTVSNMSPEDSSIYLCNRGRVLETQYFGPGTRLLVL.